This TCR beta chain was identified during a study of T-cell memory formation after mild COVID-19. The CDR3 is made up of 12 amino acids. V shed 2 bases and J shed 17 bases, with 16 bases lying between them. From germline, CDR1 is SGHDT and CDR2 YYEEEE. On this clonotype: Its antigen remains unknown.

Study-wide points: Among clones contracting day 15 to 85, CD4/CD8 was balanced, whereas later expanders leaned CD4+. The second-wave clones peaking on day 37 were not confirmed as SARS-CoV-2-specific.

TCRdb re-analysed the 5' RACE reads in MiXCR, keeping a single row per CDR3 protein. The profile shows 150,000 to 200,000 distinct CDR3 sequences, 11% of them singletons. The clonotype comes from a man between 18 and 35 years old who had mild COVID-19 (a few samples of this study predate the infection). Cell type and time point are not known. This chain links TRBV5-6 with TRBJ1-4; D is uncertain. Sequencing was carried out using PBMCs or a T cell subset sorted from them (not recorded which). This CDR3 reads CASSFSGQRLFF. CDR3 DNA sequence: TGTGCCAGCAGCTTTTCGGGTCAACGGTTATTTTTT. Together with reference TRBV5-6 and TRBJ1-4, the CDR3 gives the full variable domain: DAGVTQSPTHLIKTRGQQVTLRCSPKSGHDTVSWYQQALGQGPQFIFQYYEEEERQRGNFPDRFSGHQFPNYSSELNVNALLLGDSALYLCASSFSGQRLFFGSGTQLSVL.